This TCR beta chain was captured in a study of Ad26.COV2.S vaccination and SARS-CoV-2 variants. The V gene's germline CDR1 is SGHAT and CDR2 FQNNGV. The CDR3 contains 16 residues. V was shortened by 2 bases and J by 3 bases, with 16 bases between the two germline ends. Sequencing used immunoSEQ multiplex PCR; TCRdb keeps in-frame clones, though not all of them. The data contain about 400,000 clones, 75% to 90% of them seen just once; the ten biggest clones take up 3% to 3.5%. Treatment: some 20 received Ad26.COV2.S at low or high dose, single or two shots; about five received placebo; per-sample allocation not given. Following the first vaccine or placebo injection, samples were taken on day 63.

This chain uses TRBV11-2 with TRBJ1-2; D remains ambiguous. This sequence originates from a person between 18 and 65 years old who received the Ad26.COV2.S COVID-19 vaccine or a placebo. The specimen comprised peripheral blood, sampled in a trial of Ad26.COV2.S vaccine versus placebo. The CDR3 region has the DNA TGTGCCAGCAGCTTAAGCCGGGCCCCCGGCCACTATGGCTACACCTTC. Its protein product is CASSLSRAPGHYGYTF.